The 5 T cell receptor beta chains below come from one sample, sequenced in a study of early stage breast cancer tumors. Measured with immunoSEQ multiplex PCR; TCRdb has only the in-frame clones, and not every one. Among roughly 19,000 clones listed, about 80% were seen once. The sample consisted of blood. These receptors all stem from a person in their 60s with breast cancer.

This sequence joins TRBV19 and TRBJ1-1; D gene ambiguous. Trimming cost V 3 bases and J 4 bases, with 6 bases left between them. Germline V gene sequence: CDR1 LNHDA, CDR2 SQIVND (reference sequence). CDR3 length: 12 residues. The CDR3 is CASSMMGTEAFF. The CDR3 nucleotides read TGTGCCAGTAGTATGATGGGCACTGAAGCTTTCTTT.

This clone is a singleton in its sample. This chain uses TRBV6-5 with TRBJ1-2; D is unresolved. V lost 8 bases to trimming and J lost 4 bases, with 14 bases between them. The CDR3 is 13 residues long. Per the germline V gene, CDR1 is MNHEY and CDR2 is SVGAGI. The chain's CDR3 is CASSQEFGYGYTF. CDR3 sequence (DNA): TGTGCCAGCTCCCAGGAGTTTGGCTATGGCTACACCTTC.

This clone was seen more than once but under ten times. V and J are TRBV2 and TRBJ2-2; 10 bases line up with TRBD2. The CDR3 consists of 14 residues. The V gene's germline CDR1 is SNHLY and CDR2 FYNNEI. The junction had 0 bases not matched to a gene; V was cut back by 2 bases and J by 6 bases. Written as DNA, the CDR3 is TGTGCCAGCAGTGAACTAGCGGGGGCCGGGGAGCTGTTTTTT. Its translation is CASSELAGAGELFF.

This sequence joins TRBV4-1 and TRBJ2-7; 10 positions match TRBD1. The CDR3 is 15 residues long. Germline CDR1 is MGHRA and CDR2 is YSYEKL. With 4 bases clipped from V and 7 bases from J, the junction kept 10 bases outside the gene matches. This chain's CDR3 is CASSPPDRGLQEQYF. The CDR3 DNA sequence: TGCGCCAGCAGCCCTCCCGACAGGGGGCTTCAAGAGCAGTACTTC.

The genes are TRBV6-5 and TRBJ1-1; TRBD1 matches at 11 bases. The CDR3 consists of 15 residues. The V gene's germline CDR1 is MNHEY and CDR2 SVGAGI. Germline trimming cut 3 bases from V and 1 base from J; bases unmatched to any gene: 1. The CDR3 nucleotides are TGTGCCAGCAGTTATGGGACAGGGGGGAACACTGAAGCTTTCTTT. This sequence encodes CASSYGTGGNTEAFF.